This TCR beta chain was sequenced in a study of PD-1 blockade in classical Hodgkin lymphoma. Study findings and constraints: A significant rise in TCR diversity was seen by C4D1 for CD4+ cells but not for CD8+ cells. Healthy donors were reported to have higher baseline TCR diversity than newly diagnosed patients.

A remark on this clone: What it binds is not known.

Assay: immunoSEQ multiplex PCR; the TCRdb copy retains only in-frame clones and omits some. The sample lists just under 20,000 clones, roughly 80% occurring once. Time point denoted: cycle 4 day 1 (C4D1), after 6 weeks of nivolumab. In every patient, relapse followed autologous stem cell transplantation, while exposure to brentuximab vedotin differed. Purification of CD4+ T cells from thawed PBMCs was performed via magnetic negative selection. The V gene's germline CDR1 is GTSNPN and CDR2 SVGIG (reference sequence). The CDR3 has 14 amino acids. Trimming left V 2 bases short and J 6 bases short, with 14 bases between.

The source material was CD4+ T cells from blood, sampled before the fourth cycle of nivolumab. The genes are TRBV30 and TRBJ2-1; the D gene is possibly TRBD1 (5 bases). The sequence was obtained from a human donor with classical Hodgkin lymphoma. The CDR3 DNA reads as TGTGCCTGGAGTAACCTCACCAGGGTCAATGAGCAGTTCTTC. Protein: CAWSNLTRVNEQFF.